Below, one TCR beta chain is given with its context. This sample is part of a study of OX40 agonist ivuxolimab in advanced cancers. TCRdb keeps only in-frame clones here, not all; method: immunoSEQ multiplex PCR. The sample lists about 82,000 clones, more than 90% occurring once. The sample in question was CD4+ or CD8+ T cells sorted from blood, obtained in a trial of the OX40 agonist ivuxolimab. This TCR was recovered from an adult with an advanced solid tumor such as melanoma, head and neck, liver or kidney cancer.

The CDR3 region has the DNA TGTGCCAGCAGCTTCAGGGAAACTGAAGCTTTCTTT. This codes for CASSFRETEAFF. V gene TRBV7-3 combines with J gene TRBJ1-1; tentative D call: TRBD1 (5 bases). Trimming removed 3 bases from V and 5 bases from J, with 7 bases in between. Germline assignment: CDR1 SGHTA and CDR2 FQGTGA. This CDR3 is built from 12 residues.